This note documents a single TCR beta chain sequence. This clone was seen a single time. This clone's antigen is unknown. Per-base quality was not reported, and no clone a single base away is much larger than it. The cohort was made up of about 670 healthy bone marrow donors. At the time of sampling, all cohort members were nominally healthy, though unrecorded immune exposures were likely present. The donor was CMV seropositive and was included in the group of about 290 seropositive cohort members. A peripheral blood sample was collected from each donor, and TCR beta sequencing was performed on peripheral blood mononuclear cells. Genomic DNA extraction from the blood cell samples was performed with the Qiagen DNeasy Blood Extraction Kit. The CDR3 starts with the cysteine, ends with the phenylalanine, and has 12 residues. Only the CDR3 DNA stays, 36 bases, in frame from base 1. V and J lose 2 bases and 7 bases, and a span of 9 bases separates them. As encoded in the germline V gene (reference sequence), CDR1 is GTSNPN while CDR2 is SVGIG.

The sample is drawn from a study of cytomegalovirus exposure and HLA in healthy donors (dated by TCRdb to the late 2010s). In terms of the full investigation: An earlier analysis of fewer than 750 of the donors reported over 250 Gb of sequence data and about 120 million unique TCR beta sequences obtained from 180 million or so T cells. Donor age, sex, ethnicity and CMV serostatus were compiled together with the repertoire data. The number of donors typed differed by locus, with roughly 629-640 for A, B, C, DRB1 and DQB1, roughly 520 for DQA1, under 610 for DPA1, and some 450 for DPB1. HLA typing included class I and class II loci at four-digit resolution. Roughly five DR-DQ haplotypes were treated as single units for association and clustering because of strong linkage in the cohort. Every discovery cohort repertoire had been produced on one sequencing platform. In a later genetic analysis, genome-wide SNP genotypes for about three fifths of the roughly 670 donors were used, and that subset was treated as a discovery cohort. The study combined high-throughput TCR immunosequencing, statistical association of individual TCRs with disease status, and machine learning to predict cytomegalovirus infection status. Rather than drawing on any new phenotypic data, the later analysis identified candidate immune exposures from TCR beta sequences and the way those sequences occurred across donors. The study was designed to test whether signatures of past pathogen exposure could be identified by cataloging public T cell receptors. An early release that covered 640 HLA-typed donors contained approximately 290 gigabases of sequencing data and 80 million or so unique TCR sequences. In addition to the first cohort of several hundred subjects, a separate validation cohort of 120 different subjects was used. Among the roughly 400 genotyped donors, approximately 81% belonged to the genetic ancestry cluster associated with self-reported Caucasian donors. An earlier analysis of about 620 of the donors applied high-throughput TCR beta sequencing to assess whether each TCR beta V gene segment acted as functional or pseudogenic. The T cell repertoires of 670 or so subjects were profiled by immunosequencing and related to cytomegalovirus serostatus. Among a few hundred genotyped donors of the cohort, an average of roughly 240,000 unique TCR beta nucleotide sequences were sequenced per donor, roughly a sixth of them non-productive. A later analysis re-analyzed previously published TCR beta repertoires from roughly 600 donors and added high-resolution HLA genotyping to study TCR occurrence patterns.

Library generation was performed with the immunoSEQ multiplex PCR assay. For the multiplex PCR, a mixture combining 60 forward primers for TCR Vbeta segments and 13 reverse primers for TCR Jbeta segments was used. The CDR3 region of rearranged TCR beta genes was amplified from genomic DNA with a multiplex PCR assay. The Illumina HiSeq System was used to sequence the amplified TCR beta libraries as 87-base-pair reads. For the original study's pipeline: In a later analysis, 80 million or so unique TCR beta chains were counted across the 666 repertoires, and approximately 11 million of these chains were shared by at least two donors. To remove PCR and sequencing errors, raw reads were error-corrected and collapsed into unique sequences using a nearest-neighbor algorithm that merged closely related sequences. V, D and J gene segments were assigned by aligning CDR3 sequences to IMGT reference sequences. For a sequence to be retained, a match of at least six nucleotides was required to both a V gene segment and a J gene segment. A rearrangement counted as productive if the CDR3 had no stop codons and remained in frame with V and J, and every other rearrangement counted as non-productive. Following IMGT convention, CDR3 was defined as the stretch from the second conserved V-encoded cysteine up to the conserved J-encoded phenylalanine. The earlier analysis of about 590 of the donors excluded sequences that lacked an unambiguous match to a single V gene segment. In an earlier analysis of about 590 of the donors, a V segment was called functional when productive rearrangements were above 56.7%, and segregating when the standard deviation between donors exceeded 5%. A statistical classification framework was built for diagnosing cytomegalovirus status from the catalog of TCR beta chain sequences. In a later analysis, TCR nucleotide sequences were compared against IMGT/GENE-DB human TR gene sequences so that V and J genes could be assigned. Using the TCRdist pipeline, a later analysis assigned CDR3 sequences along with most-parsimonious VDJ recombination scenarios. In a later analysis, every TCR beta chain was defined by the combination of its CDR3 amino acid sequence and its V-gene family, and reads without a unique V-gene family were dropped. As a way to deal with suspected cross-contamination and a sequencing artifact, a later analysis dropped 450 to 600 nucleotide sequences that were highly shared and had low generation probability. In a later analysis, a clonal expansion index for each public chain was calculated from normalized within-repertoire ranks of inferred template counts. In a later analysis, generation probabilities were computed using a VDJ recombination model fitted to out-of-frame rearrangements, and the results were checked against IGoR. A later analysis scored TCR-TCR, TCR-HLA and TCR-CMV co-occurrence with hypergeometric tests, applying a repertoire-size bias correction to TCR pairs. In a later analysis, false discovery rates were estimated by permuting HLA or CMV assignments 20 times. In a later analysis, co-occurring TCRs were grouped with DBSCAN, and TCRdist sequence similarity was added when clustering was performed within HLA-allele-positive subsets. Co-occurrence clustering excluded repertoires with fewer than 30,000 or more than 120,000 public chains, plus five with anomalous nucleotide sharing. The table comes from immuneACCESS by way of TCRdb, which keeps in-frame sequences with V and J called. Part of the clones is missing from these tables; in studies checked, under half for an unresolved V gene and the rest for unknown reasons. For V, J and clone size, that table is used; D and trimming come from the DNA. The sample table contains 150,000 to 200,000 clones; only one count was recorded for 80% to 85% of them. Jointly, the top ten make up less than 1% of the sample.

What the research found in general, with its limitations: Strong co-occurrence of HLA alleles, especially DR and DQ, made assigning TCR associations to individual alleles difficult. HLA typing was unavailable for some donors at each locus, so association tests used only the typed subset. A later analysis found that TCR association rates varied across HLA loci, with DRB1 alleles showing the most associated TCRs and HLA-C alleles the fewest. The study listed 150 to 200 TCR beta chains as associated with cytomegalovirus. A further reported finding was that TCR beta sequences accurately predicted the HLA-A and HLA-B alleles for most subjects in the first cohort. According to the authors, the approach could potentially be generalized to other disease states and immunological phenotypes. While some public TCRs were present in many individuals, most TCR sequences turned up only very rarely across donors. In a later analysis, HLA-associated TCR beta chains showed more clonal expansion and lower generation probabilities than non-associated chains that were equally common. Presence/absence analyses assumed roughly uniform sequencing depth across donors, an assumption that may not hold. A later analysis associated 16,951 TCR beta sequences with specific HLA alleles at a false discovery rate of 0.05. Only TCR beta chains were sequenced in this cohort, and the absence of alpha or paired-chain data limited detectable features. According to a later analysis, most CMV-associated TCR beta chains appeared to be HLA-restricted, and the HLA associations seemed to be driven largely by CMV exposure. An earlier analysis of around 600 of the donors showed that most TCR beta V segments appeared in productive rearrangements either about 87% or about 30% of the time, which broadly matched IMGT annotations. Cytomegalovirus status was reported to be diagnosed by the classifier with high specificity and sensitivity in both the original and validation cohorts. V-gene and J-gene trimming of TCR beta chains was associated with a missense DCLRE1C variant in a later genetic analysis, and the association was replicated in an independent cohort. Because counts were too low, seventeen rarely observed V segments, including chromosome 9 orphons, were excluded from the earlier analysis of fewer than 650 of the donors. A cluster of highly shared sequence variants was judged likely to be a technical artifact of the sequencing pipeline. CMV serostatus was the only immune exposure information available for the cohort. In a later analysis, several top co-occurrence clusters were reported to appear linked to parvovirus B19, influenza, CMV and Epstein-Barr virus. Some IMGT-functional V segments, including TRBV6-2 and TRBV6-3, could not be distinguished by the 87-base-pair reads and were therefore excluded. In vitro tests confirmed that a few of the cytomegalovirus-associated TCR beta chains recognize cytomegalovirus antigens. Correlated functional status among segregating V segments might be attributable to linkage disequilibrium, but an unknown experimental factor could not be ruled out. Compared with the roughly 700-donor mean, donors in an Asian-associated ancestry cluster had fewer N-insertions in productive TCRs, according to a later genetic analysis.

The receptor's source is a girl aged 2 to 9 in good health and CMV-seropositive. The chain joins TRBV30 to TRBJ1-5; TRBD1 is a weak D gene call, 6 bases matching. Material: PBMCs. The CDR3 protein is CAWSTGIQPQHF. The nucleotides read TGTGCCTGGAGTACAGGGATCCAGCCCCAGCATTTT.